These 14 T cell receptor beta chains were all obtained from the same sample, sequenced in a study of spatial heterogeneity in lung cancer. Antigen specificity for these receptors is unknown. TCRdb reprocessed the 5' RACE reads via MiXCR and lists one record per CDR3 protein. The table includes 5,000 or so distinct CDR3 sequences, 9% to 15% detected once. Study-wide results and limits: For expanded intratumoral alpha and beta TCRs, counts tracked tumor mutation counts.

Time point here: sample taken at primary tumor resection. This material consisted of lung tumor tissue, taken at surgery. These TCRs come from a male donor with early-stage non-small cell lung cancer.

The chain is built from TRBV28 and TRBJ1-5; possible D gene TRBD1, 5 bases. Germline CDR1 is MDHEN and CDR2 is SYDVKM. The V end was cut by 6 bases, the J end by 2 bases, with 14 bases between. The CDR3 extends over 15 amino acids. The CDR3 nucleotides read TGTGCCAGCAGAGGGGTAGGGGTTGGCAATCAGCCCCAGCATTTT. Translated: CASRGVGVGNQPQHF.

This clonotype was found once. This rearrangement joins TRBV7-2 to TRBJ2-3; 11 positions agree with TRBD2. V lost 5 bases, J lost 2 bases, and 3 bases stayed unmatched. The germline V gene encodes CDR1 SGHTA and CDR2 FQGNSA. The CDR3 sequence is 15 residues long. The CDR3 region is CASSLGLADTDTQYF. The DNA of the CDR3 is TGTGCCAGCAGCCTGGGACTAGCGGACACAGATACGCAGTATTTT.

This clonotype was seen a few times. This chain links TRBV28 with TRBJ2-7, with TRBD1 identical over 7 bases. With V trimmed by 5 bases and J by 6 bases, 13 bases remained unmatched. Germline assignment: CDR1 MDHEN and CDR2 SYDVKM. CDR3 length: 15 residues. CDR3 sequence (DNA): TGTGCCAGCAGTCGTCACCAAACAGGGGAACGCGAGCAGTACTTC. As protein: CASSRHQTGEREQYF.

This clonotype was counted a few times. The chain combines TRBV6-6 with TRBJ1-5; TRBD1 might be the D (5 bases). Germline V lookup: CDR1 MNHNY, CDR2 SVGAGI (reference sequence). Trimming stripped 7 bases from V and 4 bases from J, with 14 bases between. CDR3 size: 14 residues. The chain's CDR3 is CASNRGVGNQPQHF. The CDR3 DNA reads TGTGCCAGCAATCGGGGGGTCGGGAATCAGCCCCAGCATTTT.

The V call is TRBV20-1, the J call TRBJ2-2; D not certain. Germline values: CDR1 DFQATT, CDR2 SNEGSKA (reference sequence). The CDR3 is made up of 14 amino acids. V dropped 0 bases and J dropped 1 base, with 6 bases sitting between them. The CDR3 reads CSARDFLNTGELFF. In DNA, the CDR3 is TGCAGTGCTAGAGATTTTTTGAACACCGGGGAGCTGTTTTTT.

The CDR3: CASSLVTRRLGQALANSSGNTIYF. CDR3 in DNA: TGTGCCAGCAGCTTAGTCACCAGACGATTGGGACAGGCTCTCGCAAATTCCTCTGGAAACACCATATATTTT. The rearrangement links TRBV7-4 to TRBJ1-3, with 8 nucleotides matching TRBD1. J gave up 0 bases and V 1 base, and 26 bases lay outside the gene matches. In germline, CDR1 is SGHVT, CDR2 SQSDAQ. This CDR3 comprises 24 residues.

The CDR3 DNA sequence: TGTGCCAGCAGTTCTTCTAGCGGGACTAGCACAGATACGCAGTATTTT. The encoded protein is CASSSSSGTSTDTQYF. The chain is built from TRBV28 and TRBJ2-3; 9 bases map to TRBD2. Looked up from germline, CDR1 is MDHEN and CDR2 is SYDVKM. There are 16 residues in the CDR3. J gave up 0 bases and V 4 bases, and 5 bases lay outside the gene matches.

The table lists this clonotype with many counts. V usage is TRBV5-4 and J usage is TRBJ2-7, with a weak D call TRBD1 (6 bases). The germline V gene has CDR1 SGHNT and CDR2 YYREEE (reference sequence). CDR3 size: 14 residues. V lost 1 base and J lost 2, with 10 bases in between. CDR3: CASSLTGNTYEQYF. Written as DNA, the CDR3 is TGTGCCAGCAGCTTGACAGGGAATACCTACGAGCAGTACTTC.

At least ten counts were recorded for this clonotype. The chain recombines TRBV7-2 with TRBJ2-7, with 7 bases matching TRBD2. The germline CDR1 and CDR2 sequences are SGHTA and FQGNSA. Losses at the gene ends were 0 bases for V and 2 bases for J; bases not matched to a gene: 7. This CDR3 region has 16 residues. This chain's CDR3 is CASSLAGLAVPYEQYF. The CDR3 DNA sequence: TGTGCCAGCAGCTTAGCGGGGCTAGCGGTCCCCTACGAGCAGTACTTC.

The genes are TRBV5-6 and TRBJ2-4; D not resolved. V lost 2 bases and J 5 bases, leaving 8 bases between the germline ends. Germline assignment: CDR1 SGHDT and CDR2 YYEEEE. There are 13 residues in the CDR3. The CDR3, as DNA: TGTGCCAGCAGCTTTGCCCCCCAAAACATTCAGTACTTC. Encoded protein: CASSFAPQNIQYF.

Ten or more counts support this clonotype. The chain uses TRBV29-1 and TRBJ1-5, with D unclear. V lost 5 bases and J 3 bases, leaving 11 bases between the germline ends. There are 13 residues in the CDR3. CDR1 SQVTM and CDR2 ANQGSEA come from the germline V gene. In nucleotides, the CDR3 is TGCAGCGTTCGAGACAATTTCAATCAGCCCCAGCATTTT. As protein: CSVRDNFNQPQHF.

This clonotype was found many times. The chain links TRBV5-1 to TRBJ1-1; TRBD1 is a possible D gene (6 bases). The CDR3 sequence is 15 residues long. Germline assignment: CDR1 SGHRS and CDR2 YFSETQ. The ends were cut back, 3 bases at V and 0 bases at J, with 12 bases in the middle. CDR3 region: CASSSVQGLNTEAFF. The CDR3 DNA sequence: TGCGCCAGCAGCTCCGTACAGGGATTGAACACTGAAGCTTTCTTT.

The V gene is TRBV3-1, the J gene TRBJ2-3, with D tentatively TRBD1 (6 bases). The V end lost 8 bases, the J end lost 2 bases, and 8 bases lay between the germline ends. The germline CDR1 and CDR2 sequences are LGHDT and YNNKEL (reference sequence). This CDR3 contains 12 residues. CDR3 sequence (DNA): TGTGCCAGCGAGGGGGACACAGATACGCAGTATTTT. This sequence encodes CASEGDTDTQYF.

This clonotype was seen repeatedly, ten times or more. The chain has TRBV7-9 and TRBJ2-5; D call uncertain. CDR3 size: 13 residues. CDR1 and CDR2 from the germline V gene are SEHNR and FQNEAQ (reference sequence). The V and J ends lost 5 bases and 4 bases respectively, with 11 bases between them. The CDR3 DNA follows: TGTGCCAGCAGCCCACTTAAGGGAGAGACCCAGTACTTC. This translates into CASSPLKGETQYF.